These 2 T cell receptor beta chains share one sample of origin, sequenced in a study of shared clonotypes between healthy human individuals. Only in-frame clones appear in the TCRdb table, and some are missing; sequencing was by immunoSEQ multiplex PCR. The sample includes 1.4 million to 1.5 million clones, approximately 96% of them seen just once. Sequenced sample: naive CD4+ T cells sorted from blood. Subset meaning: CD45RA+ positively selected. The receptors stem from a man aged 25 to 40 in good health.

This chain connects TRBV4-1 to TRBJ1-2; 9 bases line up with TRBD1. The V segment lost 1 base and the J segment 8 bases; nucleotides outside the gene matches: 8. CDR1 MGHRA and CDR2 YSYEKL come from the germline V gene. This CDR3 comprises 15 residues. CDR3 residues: CASSQVGTGPRGYTF. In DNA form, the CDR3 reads TGCGCCAGCAGCCAAGTAGGGACAGGGCCCAGAGGCTACACCTTC.

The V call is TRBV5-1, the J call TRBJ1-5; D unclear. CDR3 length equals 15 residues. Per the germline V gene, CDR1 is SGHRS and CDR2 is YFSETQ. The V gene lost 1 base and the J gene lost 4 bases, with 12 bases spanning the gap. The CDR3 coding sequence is TGCGCCAGCAGCTTGAGGCCAGACGTTAATCAGCCCCAGCATTTT. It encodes CASSLRPDVNQPQHF.